The clone carrying this TCR delta chain is medium-sized by share. Its antigen remains unidentified. The sample contains more than one DNA sequence encoding this CDR3. Gammadelta T cells were flow-sorted from PBMC into Vgamma9/Vdelta2+ and Vdelta2-negative populations for bulk analysis. The V segment lost 0 bases and the J segment 0 bases; nucleotides outside the gene matches: 19. This CDR3 spans 21 amino acids. CDR1 is GEAIGNYY, CDR2 EKD, per germline. The data were obtained in a study of γδ T cells in repeated Plasmodium falciparum infection. The overall study: Malian gammadelta TCRs were studied during no-transmission periods and across acute malaria episodes.

TCRdb repeated clone calling on the multiplex PCR reads with CATT. The sample has 70,000 to 95,000 delta-chain clones, approximately 1.5% seen once. Study observations and caveats: In Vdelta2-negative, largely Vdelta1+, gammadelta repertoires, repeated controlled infections appeared to drive clonal selection waves.

Sequencing used gamma-delta T cells from blood. The chain has TRDV2 and TRDJ1, with 9 bases that match TRDD3. The sequence derives from a pool of human donors (malaria-infected and uninfected, not separated). In DNA form, the CDR3 reads TGTGCCTGTGACACCCTCCCTGTGGGGGATAACCGTCCGGGAGACACCGATAAACTCATCTTT. Encoded protein: CACDTLPVGDNRPGDTDKLIF.